This T cell receptor beta chain was sequenced for a study of control samples from healthy donors and cancer patients. The CDR3 sequence is 14 residues long. Germline V gives CDR1 SGHRS, CDR2 YFSETQ. The trim removed 6 bases at V and 0 bases at J, leaving 3 bases unmatched. Method: immunoSEQ multiplex PCR; TCRdb's copy keeps in-frame clones and lacks some. This sample has tens of thousands of clones, with roughly 85% found just once. This clone is judged medium-sized. The TCR comes from a woman aged 45-59 years with lung cancer. Sequencing was done on a sample of PBMCs. This chain links TRBV5-1 with TRBJ2-1, with 7 bases fitting TRBD1. The CDR3, as DNA: TGCGCCAGCAAATCAGGGGGCTCCTACAATGAGCAGTTCTTC. Its translation: CASKSGGSYNEQFF.